These 26 T cell receptor beta chains originate from one sample sequenced in a study of OX40 agonist ivuxolimab in advanced cancers. Here immunoSEQ multiplex PCR was the method, and the copy in TCRdb shows in-frame clones only, minus some. The sample has approximately 77,000 clones; 75% to 90% are singletons. Specimen: CD4+ or CD8+ T cells sorted from blood, collected in a trial of the OX40 agonist ivuxolimab. These receptors all come from an adult with an advanced solid tumor such as melanoma, head and neck, liver or kidney cancer.

This chain joins TRBV6-1 and TRBJ1-4; maybe TRBD1 (6 bases). Germline loops: CDR1 MNHNS, CDR2 SASEGT. The CDR3 length is 17 residues. Trimming cost V 4 bases and J 8 bases, with 23 bases left between them. This CDR3 is CASSALSHRAFREKLFF. CDR3 in DNA: TGTGCCAGCAGTGCCTTATCACACAGGGCTTTTCGGGAAAAACTGTTTTTT.

This clone was recorded only once. The chain couples TRBV9 to TRBJ2-7; 8 bases are shared with TRBD1. CDR1 is SGDLS and CDR2 is YYNGEE in the germline V gene. V shed 2 bases and J 6 bases; nucleotides not matched to a gene: 7. The CDR3 consists of 14 residues. The CDR3 coding sequence is TGTGCCAGCAGCGTTGGGGACAGGAACCTCGAGCAGTACTTC. Its protein product is CASSVGDRNLEQYF.

This chain joins TRBV18 and TRBJ2-6, with 7 bases that match TRBD2. Germline-derived CDR1 and CDR2 are KGHSH and LQKENI. The V segment lost 0 bases and the J segment 0 bases; nucleotides outside the gene matches: 5. The CDR3 runs 18 residues. CDR3: CASSPPSGDYSGANVLTF. The CDR3 nucleotides are TGTGCCAGCTCACCACCCTCGGGGGACTACTCTGGGGCCAACGTCCTGACTTTC.

The CDR3 reads CASSLGSGANVLTF. CDR3 sequence (DNA): TGTGCCAGCAGCTTAGGGTCTGGGGCCAACGTCCTGACTTTC. The rearrangement links TRBV7-9 to TRBJ2-6, with D unresolved. The CDR3 covers 14 residues. Germline CDR1 is SEHNR and CDR2 is FQNEAQ (reference sequence). With 1 base removed from V and 1 base from J, the gap between germline ends came to 2 bases.

This clone has a handful of counts. The chain is built from TRBV7-9 and TRBJ2-5, with D perhaps being TRBD1 or TRBD2 (5 bases each). The germline V and J ends were trimmed by 6 bases and 2 bases, with 10 bases remaining between them. Looked up from germline, CDR1 is SEHNR and CDR2 is FQNEAQ (reference sequence). The CDR3 has 13 residues. CDR3 loop: CASRLGVQETQYF. CDR3 sequence (DNA): TGTGCCAGCAGGCTGGGGGTTCAAGAGACCCAGTACTTC.

This chain connects TRBV11-1 to TRBJ2-7; D is ambiguous. Looked up from germline, CDR1 is SGHAT and CDR2 is FQDESV (reference sequence). The V end was cut by 5 bases, the J end by 6 bases, with 11 bases between. This CDR3 region has 12 residues. The CDR3 region is CASSLNGLEQYF. Here the CDR3 DNA reads TGTGCCAGCAGCCTTAACGGTCTCGAGCAGTACTTC.

CDR3 protein: CASSRLQVNNEQFF. CDR3 in DNA: TGTGCCAGCAGTCGTTTACAGGTAAACAATGAGCAGTTCTTC. This chain joins TRBV7-2 and TRBJ2-1; D is possibly TRBD1 (5 bases). Germline CDR1 reads SGHTA; CDR2 reads FQGNSA. V dropped 6 bases and J dropped 5 bases, with 14 bases sitting between them. The CDR3 is made up of 14 amino acids.

The chain is built from TRBV7-3 and TRBJ1-1; D remains ambiguous. This CDR3 region has 13 residues. From germline, CDR1 is SGHTA and CDR2 FQGTGA. V was shortened by 1 base and J by 3 bases, with 6 bases between the two germline ends. CDR3 DNA: TGTGCCAGCAGCTTAAGTAGGTACACTGAAGCTTTCTTT. Its translation is CASSLSRYTEAFF.

The sample holds one count of this clone. The rearrangement joins TRBV11-2 to TRBJ1-4, with D possibly TRBD1 on 6 matching bases. This CDR3 region has 14 residues. Trimming took off 3 bases at V and 5 bases at J, with 10 bases between the two ends. Germline V gene sequence: CDR1 SGHAT, CDR2 FQNNGV. Here the CDR3 reads CASSFRQENEKLFF. The CDR3 DNA sequence: TGTGCCAGCAGCTTCCGACAGGAGAATGAAAAACTGTTTTTT.

The rearrangement uses TRBV4-2 and TRBJ1-2; tentative D call: TRBD1 (5 bases). Germline assignment: CDR1 LGHNA and CDR2 YNFKEQ. This CDR3 is 14 amino acids long. Trimming removed 0 bases from V and 7 bases from J, with 12 bases in between. In nucleotides, the CDR3 is TGTGCCAGCAGCCAAGATTTCGGGGCGAGTGGCTACACCTTC. It translates to CASSQDFGASGYTF.

The chain links TRBV19 to TRBJ2-3, with D possibly being TRBD2 (5 bases). This CDR3 spans 16 amino acids. CDR1 LNHDA and CDR2 SQIVND come from the germline V gene (reference sequence). With 0 bases removed from V and 7 bases from J, the gap between germline ends came to 17 bases. The CDR3 reads CASSIEGGLRGNTQYF. Here the CDR3 DNA reads TGTGCCAGTAGTATAGAAGGCGGGCTCCGAGGTAATACGCAGTATTTT.

The rearrangement links TRBV5-5 to TRBJ1-3; no definite D call. V was pared by 1 base and J by 9 bases, with 26 bases between. This CDR3 comprises 18 residues. Germline V gene lookup returns CDR1 SGHKS and CDR2 YYEKEE (reference sequence). CDR3 DNA: TGTGCCAGCAGCTTGTTTGCCAGCCCCAGCGGTCGGTGGAGCACCATATATTTT. Protein sequence: CASSLFASPSGRWSTIYF.

The rearrangement links TRBV6-5 to TRBJ2-3; D not certain. The V end lost 3 bases, the J end lost 6 bases, and 7 bases lay between the germline ends. Germline CDR1 is MNHEY and CDR2 is SVGAGI. CDR3 length: 12 amino acids. The CDR3 loop reads CASSYKGDTQYF. CDR3 DNA sequence: TGTGCCAGCAGTTATAAAGGGGATACGCAGTATTTT.

The chain combines TRBV10-3 with TRBJ1-1; 7 positions match TRBD1. The CDR3 covers 16 residues. CDR1 is ENHRY, CDR2 SYGVKD, per germline. After removal of 0 bases from V and 1 base from J, the junction contained 5 bases not matched to a gene. The CDR3 DNA reads as TGTGCCATCAGTGAGTCGCGACAGGGAAAGAACACTGAAGCTTTCTTT. Its translation: CAISESRQGKNTEAFF.

V and J are TRBV30 and TRBJ1-2; D unresolved. Germline CDR1 is GTSNPN and CDR2 is SVGIG (reference sequence). Trimming pared 2 bases from V and 2 bases from J, leaving 18 bases between. The CDR3 sequence is 16 residues long. CDR3 protein: CAWSLSVRRPNYGYTF. CDR3 nucleotide sequence: TGTGCCTGGAGTCTCTCCGTGCGACGACCGAACTATGGCTACACCTTC.

The rearrangement uses TRBV4-2 and TRBJ1-2; D gene uncertain. V was trimmed by 0 bases and J by 5 bases, leaving 13 bases between them. The V gene's germline CDR1 is LGHNA and CDR2 YNFKEQ. This CDR3 has 15 residues. CDR3 in DNA: TGTGCCAGCAGCCAAGAGTATGGGGAGCCTTATGGCTACACCTTC. This translates into CASSQEYGEPYGYTF.

This clone was detected once. The gene calls are TRBV27 and TRBJ1-6; 9 bases are a match to TRBD1. The CDR3 covers 15 residues. After removal of 4 bases from V and 9 bases from J, the junction contained 7 bases not matched to a gene. CDR1 and CDR2 (germline): MNHEY, SMNVEV (reference sequence). The CDR3 here is CASSSPTGGGSPLHF. Written as DNA, the CDR3 is TGTGCCAGCAGTTCCCCGACAGGGGGTGGTTCACCCCTCCACTTT.

V and J are TRBV5-1 and TRBJ2-1; maybe TRBD2 (6 bases). V lost 0 bases and J lost 8, with 18 bases in between. Germline CDR1 is SGHRS and CDR2 is YFSETQ. The CDR3 runs 16 residues. For the CDR3, the DNA is TGCGCCAGCAGCTTGGGTGGTCTTGCCGGGAGAGATGAGCAGTTCTTC. This codes for CASSLGGLAGRDEQFF.

This clone came up a few times. At one end the junction does not follow the germline gene, possibly because of a read error. V is TRBV11-2 and J is TRBJ2-3; 8 bases align to TRBD2. Per germline, CDR1 SGHAT and CDR2 FQNNGV. The length of the CDR3 is 16 residues. The CDR3 spells CASNLQAGVSTDTQYF. In nucleotides, the CDR3 is TGTGCCAGCAACTTACAAGCGGGAGTGAGCACAGATACGCAGTATTTT.

The gene calls are TRBV19 and TRBJ2-7; 7 bases match TRBD1. The CDR3 extends over 16 amino acids. J gave up 6 bases and V 3 bases, and 14 bases lay outside the gene matches. Germline CDR1 and CDR2: LNHDA and SQIVND (reference sequence). The CDR3 nucleotides are TGTGCCAGTAGTATTTCCCCACAACACAGGGGAACCGAGCAGTACTTC. Protein: CASSISPQHRGTEQYF.

The J gene is TRBJ2-7, the V gene TRBV18; D is undetermined. Looked up from germline, CDR1 is KGHSH and CDR2 is LQKENI. V was clipped by 1 base and J by 2 bases, with 6 bases between them. The CDR3 runs 13 residues. The CDR3 DNA reads TGTGCCAGCTCACCACGGTCGGCCTACGAGCAGTACTTC. Its protein product is CASSPRSAYEQYF.

The rearrangement uses TRBV4-3 and TRBJ2-3, with D possibly called TRBD1 or TRBD2 (6 bases each). The CDR3 is made up of 15 amino acids. Between the trimmed V and J ends, which lost 0 bases and 1 base, there was a span of 8 bases. The germline V gene has CDR1 LGHNA and CDR2 YSLEER. CDR3 sequence: CASSQDRGGTDTQYF. CDR3 nucleotide sequence: TGCGCCAGCAGCCAAGATAGGGGGGGCACAGATACGCAGTATTTT.

This sequence joins TRBV6-1 and TRBJ2-5; TRBD1 matches 7 bases. CDR3 length equals 15 residues. The germline V gene encodes CDR1 MNHNS and CDR2 SASEGT. V lost 6 bases to trimming and J lost 2 bases; unmatched junction nucleotides: 9. This chain's CDR3 is CASRAAQGVQETQYF. CDR3 DNA sequence: TGTGCCAGCAGGGCCGCTCAGGGGGTACAAGAGACCCAGTACTTC.

This rearrangement joins TRBV6-5 to TRBJ1-2; D is possibly TRBD1 (5 bases). The CDR3 runs 12 residues. Germline V gene lookup returns CDR1 MNHEY and CDR2 SVGAGI. Trimming took 8 bases from V and 8 from J, leaving 15 bases between them. The CDR3 bases are TGTGCCAGCGCTACCGGGGCAGGAGGCTACACCTTC. Its translation is CASATGAGGYTF.

This chain joins TRBV27 and TRBJ2-1, with D tentatively TRBD2 (5 bases). V lost 6 bases and J lost 10, with 13 bases in between. This CDR3 spans 12 amino acids. Germline CDR1 is MNHEY and CDR2 is SMNVEV (reference sequence). In DNA, the CDR3 is TGTGCCAGCAGGACTAATCTATTGGAGCAGTTCTTC. Its translation is CASRTNLLEQFF.

The V and J genes are TRBV19 and TRBJ2-3, with 11 positions matching TRBD2. The CDR3 length is 17 residues. Looked up from germline, CDR1 is LNHDA and CDR2 is SQIVND (reference sequence). V lost 7 bases to trimming and J lost 2 bases; unmatched junction nucleotides: 11. This CDR3 reads CASKETGTSGLTDTQYF. The CDR3 DNA follows: TGTGCCAGTAAGGAGACCGGGACTAGCGGCCTCACAGATACGCAGTATTTT.